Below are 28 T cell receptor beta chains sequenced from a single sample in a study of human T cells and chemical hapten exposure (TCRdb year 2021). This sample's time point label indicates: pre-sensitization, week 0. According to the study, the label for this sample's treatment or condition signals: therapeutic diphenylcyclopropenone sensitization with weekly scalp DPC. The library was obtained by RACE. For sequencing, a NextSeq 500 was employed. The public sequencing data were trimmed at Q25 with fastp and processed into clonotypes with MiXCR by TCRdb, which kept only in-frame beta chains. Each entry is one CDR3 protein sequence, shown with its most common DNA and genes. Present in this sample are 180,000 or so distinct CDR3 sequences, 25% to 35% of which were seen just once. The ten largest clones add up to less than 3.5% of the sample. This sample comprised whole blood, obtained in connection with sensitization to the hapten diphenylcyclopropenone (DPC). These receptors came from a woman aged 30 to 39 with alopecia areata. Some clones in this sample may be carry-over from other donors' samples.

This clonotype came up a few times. CDR3 sequence: CSARDSLRNNEQFF. The CDR3 region has the DNA TGCAGTGCTAGAGATAGCCTAAGGAACAATGAGCAGTTCTTC. The chain links TRBV20-1 to TRBJ2-1, with D unresolved. The germline CDR1 and CDR2 sequences are DFQATT and SNEGSKA (reference sequence). The V end was cut by 0 bases, the J end by 5 bases, with 11 bases between. CDR3 size: 14 residues.

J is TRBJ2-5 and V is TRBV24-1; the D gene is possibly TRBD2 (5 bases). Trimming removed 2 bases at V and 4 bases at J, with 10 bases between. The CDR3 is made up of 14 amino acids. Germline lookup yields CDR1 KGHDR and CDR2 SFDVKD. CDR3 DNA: TGTGCCACCAGTGATTCCCACGAGGGAGAGACCCAGTACTTC. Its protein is CATSDSHEGETQYF.

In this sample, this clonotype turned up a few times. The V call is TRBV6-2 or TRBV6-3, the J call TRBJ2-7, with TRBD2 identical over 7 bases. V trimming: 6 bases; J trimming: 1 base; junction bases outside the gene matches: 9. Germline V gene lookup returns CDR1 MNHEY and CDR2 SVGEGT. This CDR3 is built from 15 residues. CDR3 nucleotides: TGTGCCAGCAGCCCTTCAGCGGGGTGGTCCTACGAGCAGTACTTC. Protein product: CASSPSAGWSYEQYF.

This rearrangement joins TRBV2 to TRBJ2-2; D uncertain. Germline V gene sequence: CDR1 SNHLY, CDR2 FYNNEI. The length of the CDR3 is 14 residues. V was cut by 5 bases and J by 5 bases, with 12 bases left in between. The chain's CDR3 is CASSPTDTTGELFF. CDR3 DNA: TGTGCCAGCAGTCCCACGGATACGACCGGGGAGCTGTTTTTT.

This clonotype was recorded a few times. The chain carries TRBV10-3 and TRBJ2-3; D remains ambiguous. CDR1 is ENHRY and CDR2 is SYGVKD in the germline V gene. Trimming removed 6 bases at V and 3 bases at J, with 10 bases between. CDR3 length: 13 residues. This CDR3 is CAISRQATDTQYF. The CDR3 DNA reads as TGTGCCATCAGCCGGCAGGCAACAGATACGCAGTATTTT.

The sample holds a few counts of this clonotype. The CDR3 reads CASAGTENSPLHF. CDR3 nucleotide sequence: TGTGCCAGCGCCGGGACAGAGAATTCACCCCTCCACTTT. The genes are TRBV6-5 and TRBJ1-6; 7 bases map to TRBD1. Germline V gene lookup returns CDR1 MNHEY and CDR2 SVGAGI. V was clipped by 8 bases and J by 7 bases; unmatched bases: 5. This CDR3 has 13 residues.

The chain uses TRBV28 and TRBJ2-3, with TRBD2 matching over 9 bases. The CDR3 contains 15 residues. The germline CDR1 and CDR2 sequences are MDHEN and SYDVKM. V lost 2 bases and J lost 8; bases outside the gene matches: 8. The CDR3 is CASSLHAGGLGTQYF. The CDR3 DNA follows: TGTGCCAGCAGTTTACATGCGGGGGGGCTGGGTACGCAGTATTTT.

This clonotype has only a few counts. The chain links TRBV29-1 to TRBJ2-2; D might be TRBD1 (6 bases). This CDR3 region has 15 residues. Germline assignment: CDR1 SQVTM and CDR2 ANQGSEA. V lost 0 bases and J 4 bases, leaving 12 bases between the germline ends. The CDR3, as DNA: TGCAGCGTTGAAGATCAAGCAGGGGTCACCGGGGAGCTGTTTTTT. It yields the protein CSVEDQAGVTGELFF.

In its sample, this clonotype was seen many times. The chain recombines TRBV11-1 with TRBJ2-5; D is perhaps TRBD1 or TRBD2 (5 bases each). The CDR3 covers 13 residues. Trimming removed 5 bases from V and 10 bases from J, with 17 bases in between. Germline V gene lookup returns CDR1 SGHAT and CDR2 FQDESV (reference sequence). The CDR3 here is CASSADSPGDQYF. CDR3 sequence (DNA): TGTGCCAGCAGCGCCGACAGCCCCGGGGACCAGTACTTC.

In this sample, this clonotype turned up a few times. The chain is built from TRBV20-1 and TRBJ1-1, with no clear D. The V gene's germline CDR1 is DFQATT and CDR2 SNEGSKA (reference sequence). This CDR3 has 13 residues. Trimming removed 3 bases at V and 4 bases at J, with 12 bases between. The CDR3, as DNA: TGCAGTGCTAGGAACACCCCGAGCACTGAAGCTTTCTTT. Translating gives CSARNTPSTEAFF.

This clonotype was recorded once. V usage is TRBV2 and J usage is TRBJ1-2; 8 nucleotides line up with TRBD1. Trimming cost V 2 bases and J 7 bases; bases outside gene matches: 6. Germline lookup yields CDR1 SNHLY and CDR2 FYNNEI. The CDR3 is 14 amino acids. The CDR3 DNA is TGTGCCAGCAGTGAAACAGGGGGAATGTCTGGCTACACCTTC. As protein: CASSETGGMSGYTF.

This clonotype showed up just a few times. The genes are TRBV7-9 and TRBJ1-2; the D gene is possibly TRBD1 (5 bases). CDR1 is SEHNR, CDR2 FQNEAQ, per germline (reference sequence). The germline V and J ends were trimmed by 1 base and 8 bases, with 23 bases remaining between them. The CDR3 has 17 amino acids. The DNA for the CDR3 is TGTGCCAGCAGCTTAGAGGTGGGGCGGCTCTTGCCTGAAGGCTACACCTTC. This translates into CASSLEVGRLLPEGYTF.

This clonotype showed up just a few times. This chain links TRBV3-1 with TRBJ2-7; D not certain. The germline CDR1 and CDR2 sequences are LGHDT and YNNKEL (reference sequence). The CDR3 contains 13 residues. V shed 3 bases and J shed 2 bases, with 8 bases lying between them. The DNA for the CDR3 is TGTGCCAGCAGCCAGGATACTACCTACGAGCAGTACTTC. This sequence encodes CASSQDTTYEQYF.

The CDR3 loop is CSVGASDTQYF. The CDR3 nucleotides are TGCAGCGTTGGAGCGTCGGATACGCAGTATTTT. The rearrangement links TRBV29-1 to TRBJ2-3; D uncertain. There are 11 residues in the CDR3. Germline values: CDR1 SQVTM, CDR2 ANQGSEA. The V and J ends lost 4 bases and 6 bases respectively, with 8 bases between them.

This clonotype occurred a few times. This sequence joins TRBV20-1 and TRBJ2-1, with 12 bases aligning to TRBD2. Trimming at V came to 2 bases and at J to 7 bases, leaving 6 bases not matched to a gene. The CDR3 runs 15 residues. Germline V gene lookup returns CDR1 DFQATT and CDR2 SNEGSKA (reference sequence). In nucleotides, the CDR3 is TGCAGTGCTAGACCTTATACTAGCGGGGGGAATGAGCAGTTCTTC. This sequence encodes CSARPYTSGGNEQFF.

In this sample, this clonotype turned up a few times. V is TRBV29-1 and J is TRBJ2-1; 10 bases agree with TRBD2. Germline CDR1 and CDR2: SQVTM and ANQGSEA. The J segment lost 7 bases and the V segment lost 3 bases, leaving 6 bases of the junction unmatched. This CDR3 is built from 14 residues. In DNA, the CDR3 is TGCAGCGTTGATGCAGCGGGGGGGCGTAATGAGCAGTTCTTC. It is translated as CSVDAAGGRNEQFF.

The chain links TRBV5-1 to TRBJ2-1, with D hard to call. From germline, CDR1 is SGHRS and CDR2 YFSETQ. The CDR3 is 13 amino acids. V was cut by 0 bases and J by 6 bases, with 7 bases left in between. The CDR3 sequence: CASSLGDPNEQFF. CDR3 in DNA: TGCGCCAGCAGCTTGGGGGATCCCAATGAGCAGTTCTTC.

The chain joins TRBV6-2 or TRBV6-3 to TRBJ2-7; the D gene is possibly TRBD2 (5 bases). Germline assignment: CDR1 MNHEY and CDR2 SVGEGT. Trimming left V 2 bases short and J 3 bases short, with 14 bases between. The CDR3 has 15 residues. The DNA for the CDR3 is TGTGCCAGCAGTTACGGACCGGGGAAGCTCTACGAGCAGTACTTC. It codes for CASSYGPGKLYEQYF.

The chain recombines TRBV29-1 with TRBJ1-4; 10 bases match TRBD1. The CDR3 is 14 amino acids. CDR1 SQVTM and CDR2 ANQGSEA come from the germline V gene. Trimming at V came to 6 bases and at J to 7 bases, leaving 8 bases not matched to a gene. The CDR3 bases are TGCAGCGTGGCACCGGGACAGGGGACTGAAAAACTGTTTTTT. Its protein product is CSVAPGQGTEKLFF.

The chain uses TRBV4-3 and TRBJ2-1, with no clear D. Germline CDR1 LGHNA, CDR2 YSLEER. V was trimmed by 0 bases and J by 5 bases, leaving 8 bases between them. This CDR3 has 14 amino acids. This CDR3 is CASSQDLRNNEQFF. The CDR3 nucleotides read TGCGCCAGCAGCCAAGATTTACGCAACAATGAGCAGTTCTTC.

For the CDR3, the DNA is TGTGCCAGCAGGGACAGGGGACCCAACACTGAAGCTTTCTTT. This sequence encodes CASRDRGPNTEAFF. The rearrangement links TRBV6-2 or TRBV6-3 to TRBJ1-1, with 9 nucleotides matching TRBD1. This CDR3 comprises 14 residues. The V gene's germline CDR1 is MNHEY and CDR2 SVGEGT. The J segment lost 2 bases and the V segment lost 6 bases, leaving 4 bases of the junction unmatched.

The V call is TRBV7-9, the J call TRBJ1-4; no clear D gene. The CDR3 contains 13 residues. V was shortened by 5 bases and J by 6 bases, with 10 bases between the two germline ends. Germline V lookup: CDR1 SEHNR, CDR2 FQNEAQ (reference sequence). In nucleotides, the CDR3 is TGTGCCAGCAGCCCAGAATCGGATGAAAAACTGTTTTTT. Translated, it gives CASSPESDEKLFF.

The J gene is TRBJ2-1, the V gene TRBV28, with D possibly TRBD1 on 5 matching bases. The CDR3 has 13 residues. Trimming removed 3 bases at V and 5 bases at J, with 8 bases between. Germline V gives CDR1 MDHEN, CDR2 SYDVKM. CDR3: CASSLQGNNEQFF. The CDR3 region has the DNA TGTGCCAGCAGTTTGCAGGGAAACAATGAGCAGTTCTTC.

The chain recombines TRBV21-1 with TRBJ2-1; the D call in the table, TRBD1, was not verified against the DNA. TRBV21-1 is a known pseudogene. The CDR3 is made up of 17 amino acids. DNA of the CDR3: TGTGCCAGCAGCCCGGCCTTCGGGACAGGGAAGATCAATGAGCAGTTCTTC. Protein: CASSPAFGTGKINEQFF.

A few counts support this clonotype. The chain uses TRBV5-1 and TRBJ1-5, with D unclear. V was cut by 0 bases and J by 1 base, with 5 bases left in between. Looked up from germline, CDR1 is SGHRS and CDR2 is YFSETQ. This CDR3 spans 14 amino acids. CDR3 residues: CASSLGISNQPQHF. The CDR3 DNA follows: TGCGCCAGCAGCTTGGGGATCAGCAATCAGCCCCAGCATTTT.

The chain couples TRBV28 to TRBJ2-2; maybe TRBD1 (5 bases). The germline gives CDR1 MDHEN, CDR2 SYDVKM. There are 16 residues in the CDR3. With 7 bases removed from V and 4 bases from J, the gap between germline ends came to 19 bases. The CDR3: CASTLRQGPGTGELFF. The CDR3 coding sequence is TGTGCCAGCACCCTTCGGCAGGGCCCTGGCACCGGGGAGCTGTTTTTT. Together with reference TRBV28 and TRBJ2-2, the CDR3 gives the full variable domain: DVKVTQSSRYLVKRTGEKVFLECVQDMDHENMFWYRQDPGLGLRLIYFSYDVKMKEKGDIPEGYSVSREKKERFSLILESASTNQTSMYLCASTLRQGPGTGELFFGEGSRLTVL.

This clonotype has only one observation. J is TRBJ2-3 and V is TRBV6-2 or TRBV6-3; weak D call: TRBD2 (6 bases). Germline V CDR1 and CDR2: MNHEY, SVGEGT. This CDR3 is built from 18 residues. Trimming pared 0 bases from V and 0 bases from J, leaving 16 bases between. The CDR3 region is CASSYSSSGSPSTDTQYF. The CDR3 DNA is TGTGCCAGCAGTTACTCTAGTAGCGGTTCCCCAAGCACAGATACGCAGTATTTT.

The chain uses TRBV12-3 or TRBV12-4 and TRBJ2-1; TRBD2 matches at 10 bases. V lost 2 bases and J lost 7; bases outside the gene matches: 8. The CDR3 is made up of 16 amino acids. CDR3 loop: CASSLSSGGAGNEQFF. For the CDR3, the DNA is TGTGCCAGCAGTTTATCCAGCGGGGGGGCGGGAAATGAGCAGTTCTTC.